The clone carrying this T cell receptor beta chain appeared many times. The source of the sample is a study of blood T cells in healthy people across ages. It was with a sample-barcoded 5' primer and a J-beta primer mix that a second PCR of about 6 to 12 cycles was run. MiXCR was run by TCRdb on the 5' RACE reads, yielding one entry per CDR3 protein. The sample yields about 590,000 distinct CDR3 sequences, approximately 30% seen once. The germline V and J ends were trimmed by 1 base and 0 bases, with 13 bases remaining between them. The CDR3 spans 15 residues. Germline loops: CDR1 DFQATT, CDR2 SNEGSKA (reference sequence). In terms of origin and age, donors were healthy Caucasian individuals from Russia aged roughly 6 to 95. Peripheral blood samples of roughly 9.8 milliliters were drawn from each donor.

The receptor was isolated from an elderly woman in good health. The genes are TRBV20-1 and TRBJ2-7; D is perhaps TRBD2 (6 bases). Sequencing was performed on blood. The chain's CDR3 is CSARGRDAVSYEQYF. As DNA, the CDR3 is TGCAGTGCTAGAGGGAGGGACGCTGTCTCCTACGAGCAGTACTTC.